The T cell receptor beta chain described here comes from a study of vaccination and CD4 T cells after COVID-19. As for the study in general: Culture controls were given either a CEFX pool, an HIV-1 Nef pool, or no peptide.

Note on this clonotype: As yet, its antigen is unknown.

With 10 bases clipped from V and 5 bases from J, the junction kept 10 bases outside the gene matches. This CDR3 spans 14 amino acids. Germline-derived CDR1 and CDR2 are MRHNA and SNTAGT. CD4+ T cells that had been cultured provided DNA sequenced with the Oncomine TCR Beta short-read assay. TCRdb passed the PCR reads through MiXCR, listing each CDR3 protein once. The table shows about 15,000 distinct CDR3 sequences, with 50% to 60% occurring only once. Treatment in this sample: roughly ten-day PBMC culture with coronavirus spike peptide pools or control peptides (ViraFEST assay). V is TRBV6-4 and J is TRBJ2-1, with TRBD2 matching over 8 bases. The sequencing sample was made of CD4+ T cells from blood, cultured in vitro. This receptor was taken from a human donor who had recovered from COVID-19. The CDR3 reads CATSAGVADNEQFF. The CDR3 DNA reads as TGTGCCACCTCAGCGGGAGTTGCGGACAATGAGCAGTTCTTC.